This passage covers 30 T cell receptor beta chains from one sample sequenced in a study of cytomegalovirus exposure and HLA in healthy donors. 13 Jbeta primers and 60 Vbeta primers were used for the PCR. The table came from immunoSEQ multiplex PCR; TCRdb's copy has only in-frame clones and leaves some out. The table has approximately 180,000 clones, roughly 83% seen once. Sequencing used PBMCs. These receptors all come from a woman between 45 and 60 years old in good health and CMV-seronegative.

The J gene is TRBJ1-1, the V gene TRBV4-2, with no clear D. There are 15 residues in the CDR3. The ends were cut back, 0 bases at V and 0 bases at J, with 8 bases in the middle. Germline CDR1 reads LGHNA; CDR2 reads YNFKEQ. The CDR3 DNA is TGTGCCAGCAGCCAAGATATGGGCCTGAACACTGAAGCTTTCTTT. This gives the protein CASSQDMGLNTEAFF.

CDR3 sequence (DNA): TGTGCCACCAGCAGAGGGTTCGCTGCGGACACTGAAGCTTTCTTT. Amino acid sequence: CATSRGFAADTEAFF. The chain combines TRBV15 with TRBJ1-1; D gene uncertain. CDR3 length: 15 residues. Germline-derived CDR1 and CDR2 are LNHNV and YYDKDF (reference sequence). Trimming shortened V by 1 base and J by 3 bases, and 12 bases separated the two germline ends.

The chain couples TRBV28 to TRBJ1-5; D unresolved. Trimming took 7 bases from V and 2 from J, leaving 15 bases between them. The CDR3 is made up of 15 amino acids. Germline loops: CDR1 MDHEN, CDR2 SYDVKM. This chain's CDR3 is CASNLPSKRNQPQHF. For the CDR3, the DNA is TGTGCCAGCAACCTTCCAAGTAAGCGCAATCAGCCCCAGCATTTT.

This clone was found once. The rearrangement links TRBV2 to TRBJ1-2; TRBD1 might be the D (5 bases). Germline V CDR1 and CDR2: SNHLY, FYNNEI. CDR3 length: 10 residues. The CDR3 loop reads CARQRDGYTF. CDR3 in DNA: TGTGCTCGACAGCGGGATGGCTACACCTTC.

The chain is built from TRBV7-2 and TRBJ1-5; D is uncertain. V lost 1 base and J lost 0, with 7 bases in between. Germline values: CDR1 SGHTA, CDR2 FQGNSA. The length of the CDR3 is 15 residues. The CDR3 DNA reads TGTGCCAGCAGCTTAGATCAGGATAGCAATCAGCCCCAGCATTTT. The encoded protein is CASSLDQDSNQPQHF.

This chain links TRBV5-1 with TRBJ2-3; 10 bases are shared with TRBD2. From germline, CDR1 is SGHRS and CDR2 YFSETQ. This CDR3 is 15 amino acids long. Trimming took 3 bases from V and 0 from J; bases not matched to a gene: 1. The CDR3 sequence: CASSSTSGSTDTQYF. The DNA of the CDR3 is TGCGCCAGCAGCTCGACTAGCGGGAGCACAGATACGCAGTATTTT.

This rearrangement joins TRBV13 to TRBJ1-2; D not certain. V lost 5 bases, J lost 4 bases, and 14 bases lay in between. In germline, CDR1 is PRHDT, CDR2 FYEKMQ (reference sequence). There are 14 residues in the CDR3. Here the CDR3 DNA reads TGTGCCAGCAGCGTCGCGAGTCAACCCTATGGCTACACCTTC. Protein: CASSVASQPYGYTF.

This chain connects TRBV4-2 to TRBJ2-1, with D perhaps matching TRBD2 (5 bases). The CDR3 has 15 residues. The V gene lost 6 bases and the J gene lost 4 bases, with 16 bases spanning the gap. The germline V gene encodes CDR1 LGHNA and CDR2 YNFKEQ. CDR3 coding DNA: TGTGCCAGCAGTCACGGGGTGCAGGCGTACAATGAGCAGTTCTTC. Translation gives CASSHGVQAYNEQFF.

This clone has just a few counts. The chain recombines TRBV6-5 with TRBJ1-1; D might be TRBD1 (5 bases). With 5 bases removed from V and 4 bases from J, the gap between germline ends came to 8 bases. Germline assignment: CDR1 MNHEY and CDR2 SVGAGI. This CDR3 spans 12 amino acids. Here the CDR3 DNA reads TGTGCCAGCAGTGACGGGGGCACTGAAGCTTTCTTT. It translates to CASSDGGTEAFF.

The chain joins TRBV6-1 to TRBJ1-4; 9 bases are a match to TRBD1. Per the germline V gene, CDR1 is MNHNS and CDR2 is SASEGT. Trimming at V came to 7 bases and at J to 6 bases, leaving 9 bases not matched to a gene. The CDR3 contains 15 residues. Here the CDR3 DNA reads TGTGCCAGCACAATCTCCGGGACAGGGCATGAAAAACTGTTTTTT. Its translation is CASTISGTGHEKLFF.

The chain links TRBV5-8 to TRBJ2-7, with D unresolved. Deletions cut 2 bases from V and 2 bases from J, with 11 bases between. This CDR3 region has 14 residues. CDR1 and CDR2 from the germline V gene are SGHTS and YDEGEE. CDR3 DNA: TGTGCCAGCAGCTTTTCTGAGTTTACCTACGAGCAGTACTTC. Its protein is CASSFSEFTYEQYF.

This chain connects TRBV9 to TRBJ1-2; a possible D gene is TRBD1 (5 bases). The CDR3 contains 16 residues. Trimming took off 2 bases at V and 0 bases at J, with 14 bases between the two ends. Germline V gene lookup returns CDR1 SGDLS and CDR2 YYNGEE. The CDR3: CASSVDQGSPNYGYTF. CDR3 sequence (DNA): TGTGCCAGCAGCGTGGACCAGGGTAGCCCTAACTATGGCTACACCTTC.

The V and J genes are TRBV7-2 and TRBJ1-2; perhaps TRBD1 as D (6 bases). Trimming cost V 3 bases and J 4 bases, with 9 bases left between them. This CDR3 is 13 amino acids long. Germline CDR1 SGHTA, CDR2 FQGNSA. The CDR3 sequence is CASSFGQPYGYTF. CDR3 nucleotides: TGTGCCAGCAGCTTTGGACAGCCCTATGGCTACACCTTC.

The chain employs TRBV28 and TRBJ2-5; 12 positions agree with TRBD1. The CDR3 runs to 15 residues. Losses at the gene ends were 6 bases for V and 4 bases for J; bases not matched to a gene: 6. The V gene's germline CDR1 is MDHEN and CDR2 SYDVKM. DNA for the CDR3: TGTGCCAGCAGCCCCTGGGACAGGGGGCGAGAGACCCAGTACTTC. Its translation is CASSPWDRGRETQYF.

V gene TRBV2 combines with J gene TRBJ2-1; weak D call: TRBD1 (5 bases). The V end lost 7 bases, the J end lost 4 bases, and 11 bases lay between the germline ends. From germline, CDR1 is SNHLY and CDR2 FYNNEI. The CDR3 consists of 13 residues. The CDR3 loop is CASTEDIYNEQFF. CDR3 nucleotides: TGTGCCAGCACCGAGGACATATACAATGAGCAGTTCTTC.

This clone occurred once. The rearrangement uses TRBV19 and TRBJ1-5, with TRBD1 as a possible D gene (6 bases). V lost 1 base and J lost 7, with 14 bases in between. This CDR3 is built from 15 residues. The V gene's germline CDR1 is LNHDA and CDR2 SQIVND (reference sequence). The CDR3 nucleotides are TGTGCCAGTAGTATAGGTGGGGGCGGAATGCAGCCCCAGCATTTT. This codes for CASSIGGGGMQPQHF.

The J gene is TRBJ2-5, the V gene TRBV4-3; 8 bases match TRBD2. The CDR3 runs 15 residues. V was pared by 4 bases and J by 2 bases, with 6 bases of the junction left unmatched. The germline CDR1 and CDR2 sequences are LGHNA and YSLEER. DNA of the CDR3: TGCGCCAGCAGCCTAAGGACTAGCCAACAAGAGACCCAGTACTTC. It specifies CASSLRTSQQETQYF.

The rearrangement uses TRBV6-5 and TRBJ1-3, with 7 bases fitting TRBD1. V lost 4 bases, J lost 4 bases, and 10 bases stayed unmatched. The germline V gene encodes CDR1 MNHEY and CDR2 SVGAGI. This CDR3 has 16 residues. The CDR3 sequence: CASSSLTGFYGNTIYF. The CDR3 coding sequence is TGTGCCAGCAGTTCCTTGACAGGGTTTTACGGAAACACCATATATTTT.

The chain has TRBV6-6 and TRBJ2-7; D is unresolved. The CDR3 length is 14 residues. From germline, CDR1 is MNHNY and CDR2 SVGAGI (reference sequence). Trimming cost V 0 bases and J 0 bases, with 6 bases left between them. DNA for the CDR3: TGTGCCAGCAGTTACTCGAGTAGCTCCTACGAGCAGTACTTC. Encoded protein: CASSYSSSSYEQYF.

The chain carries TRBV2 and TRBJ1-1; D possibly corresponds to TRBD1 (6 bases). The CDR3 covers 14 residues. V dropped 3 bases and J dropped 5 bases, with 13 bases sitting between them. Germline V gene data show CDR1 as SNHLY and CDR2 as FYNNEI. CDR3 sequence reads: CASSDEGVLTEAFF. CDR3 nucleotides: TGTGCCAGCAGTGATGAGGGGGTTCTAACTGAAGCTTTCTTT.

The genes are TRBV15 and TRBJ1-5; D is unclear. The V end lost 3 bases, the J end lost 5 bases, and 14 bases lay between the germline ends. The length of the CDR3 is 15 residues. The germline gives CDR1 LNHNV, CDR2 YYDKDF (reference sequence). CDR3 protein: CATSREGRPDQPQHF. The CDR3 DNA reads as TGTGCCACCAGCAGGGAGGGCAGACCCGATCAGCCCCAGCATTTT.

The chain uses TRBV7-9 and TRBJ1-1; D not certain. The V gene's germline CDR1 is SEHNR and CDR2 FQNEAQ (reference sequence). With 1 base removed from V and 1 base from J, the gap between germline ends came to 4 bases. This CDR3 contains 13 residues. CDR3 in amino acids: CASSLEQNTEAFF. As DNA, the CDR3 is TGTGCCAGCAGCTTAGAACAGAACACTGAAGCTTTCTTT.

The rearrangement uses TRBV13 and TRBJ2-1, with TRBD1 as a possible D gene (6 bases). CDR1 and CDR2 from the germline V gene are PRHDT and FYEKMQ (reference sequence). Trimming shortened V by 7 bases and J by 0 bases, and 13 bases separated the two germline ends. The CDR3 totals 15 residues. In DNA form, the CDR3 reads TGTGCCAGCACCCGGACAGAGAGCTCCTACAATGAGCAGTTCTTC. Translation gives CASTRTESSYNEQFF. The whole variable domain, remainder taken from reference TRBV13 and TRBJ2-1, is AAGVIQSPRHLIKEKRETATLKCYPIPRHDTVYWYQQGPGQDPQFLISFYEKMQSDKGSIPDRFSAQQFSDYHSELNMSSLELGDSALYFCASTRTESSYNEQFFGPGTRLTVL.

The CDR3 reads CASSLAGERSKTQYF. The CDR3 DNA sequence: TGTGCCAGCAGCTTGGCCGGGGAACGGTCGAAGACCCAGTACTTC. This chain links TRBV5-4 with TRBJ2-5; tentative D call: TRBD2 (5 bases). Germline V gene data show CDR1 as SGHNT and CDR2 as YYREEE (reference sequence). V was trimmed by 0 bases and J by 6 bases, leaving 15 bases between them. There are 15 residues in the CDR3.

The chain combines TRBV5-1 with TRBJ2-5; a possible D gene is TRBD2 (5 bases). The J call may be faulty, since TRBJ2-7 better matches the DNA end. CDR1 and CDR2 (germline): SGHRS, YFSETQ. The CDR3 is made up of 14 amino acids. CDR3 nucleotide sequence: TGCGCCAGCAGCCCCCCGGAGGTTACCTACGAGCAGTACTTC. Its protein product is CASSPPEVTYEQYF.

V is TRBV7-2 and J is TRBJ2-3; 8 positions agree with TRBD2. This CDR3 spans 16 amino acids. Per germline, CDR1 SGHTA and CDR2 FQGNSA. V trimming: 0 bases; J trimming: 5 bases; junction bases outside the gene matches: 7. CDR3 bases: TGTGCCAGCAGCTTAGCGGCGGGGGGAGGATTAGATACGCAGTATTTT. Translated: CASSLAAGGGLDTQYF.

V is TRBV6-1 and J is TRBJ1-5; TRBD1 matches at 9 bases. CDR1 is MNHNS, CDR2 SASEGT, per germline. This CDR3 has 15 amino acids. The V segment lost 6 bases and the J segment 6 bases; nucleotides outside the gene matches: 9. The CDR3 reads CASSDTGGFGQPQHF. The CDR3 nucleotides read TGTGCCAGCAGCGATACAGGGGGCTTCGGTCAGCCCCAGCATTTT.

The gene calls are TRBV6-5 and TRBJ1-2; 11 positions match TRBD1. Trimming removed 6 bases from V and 1 base from J; junction bases left unmatched: 1. Germline loops: CDR1 MNHEY, CDR2 SVGAGI. The CDR3 totals 14 residues. The CDR3 spells CASRGTGGNYGYTF. CDR3 nucleotides: TGTGCCAGCAGGGGGACAGGGGGTAACTATGGCTACACCTTC.

This chain connects TRBV27 to TRBJ2-1; 9 nucleotides line up with TRBD1. The germline CDR1 and CDR2 sequences are MNHEY and SMNVEV (reference sequence). The CDR3 contains 15 residues. V shed 5 bases and J 4 bases; nucleotides not matched to a gene: 6. The chain's CDR3 is CASSRTGGTYNEQFF. CDR3 in DNA: TGTGCCAGCAGTCGCACAGGGGGCACGTACAATGAGCAGTTCTTC.

In its sample, this clone was seen once. The J gene is TRBJ2-5, the V gene TRBV6-1, with TRBD2 as a possible D gene (6 bases). With 6 bases removed from V and 4 bases from J, the gap between germline ends came to 6 bases. Germline CDR1 and CDR2: MNHNS and SASEGT. The CDR3 is made up of 11 amino acids. CDR3 sequence: CASRGGETQYF. The CDR3 DNA reads TGTGCCAGCAGGGGAGGAGAGACCCAGTACTTC.